A single sample gave rise to the 6 T cell receptor beta chains below, sequenced in a study of blood T cells in healthy people across ages (dated by TCRdb to between 2015 and 2017). To prepare the library, 5' RACE was applied. For sequencing, an Illumina HiSeq 2500 was employed. A second PCR of about 6 to 11 cycles was run with a J-beta primer mix and a sample-barcoded 5' primer. In TCRdb, the public reads were trimmed at Q25 with fastp and aligned with MiXCR, with productive beta chains retained. Entries are consolidated by CDR3 protein sequence, retaining the most common genes and DNA. The sample includes over a million distinct CDR3 sequences, with more than 35% observed a single time. About 19% of the sample is held by the ten biggest clonotypes. Sequencing input: blood. The receptors were sampled from a woman aged 55-70 years in good health.

V gene TRBV29-1 combines with J gene TRBJ2-7, with D perhaps assigned TRBD1 or TRBD2 (5 bases each). This CDR3 spans 15 amino acids. V was cut by 7 bases and J by 2 bases, with 21 bases left in between. Looked up from germline, CDR1 is SQVTM and CDR2 is ANQGSEA. CDR3 DNA sequence: TGCAGCGCCCTAGGGACGGAAGACAATACCTACGAGCAGTACTTC. It specifies CSALGTEDNTYEQYF.

The chain joins TRBV29-1 to TRBJ1-1; no clear D. Trimming took off 0 bases at V and 5 bases at J, with 10 bases between the two ends. CDR3 size: 13 residues. Germline V gene sequence: CDR1 SQVTM, CDR2 ANQGSEA. The CDR3 spells CSVEEGVPTEAFF. CDR3 bases: TGCAGCGTTGAAGAGGGCGTACCGACTGAAGCTTTCTTT. Complete variable domain (other parts from reference TRBV29-1 and TRBJ1-1): SAVISQKPSRDICQRGTSLTIQCQVDSQVTMMFWYRQQPGQSLTLIATANQGSEATYESGFVIDKFPISRPNLTFSTLTVSNMSPEDSSIYLCSVEEGVPTEAFFGQGTRLTVV.

The V and J genes are TRBV6-6 and TRBJ2-1, with D perhaps TRBD2 (6 bases). The V end was cut by 2 bases, the J end by 3 bases, with 14 bases between. Germline lookup yields CDR1 MNHNY and CDR2 SVGAGI (reference sequence). This CDR3 is built from 16 residues. DNA of the CDR3: TGTGCCAGCAGTTACCGACTCAGCGGGTACTACAATGAGCAGTTCTTC. Residues: CASSYRLSGYYNEQFF.

The table lists this clonotype with a few counts. This chain joins TRBV7-9 and TRBJ2-1; D is unresolved. V gave up 1 base and J gave up 7 bases, with 8 bases separating them. CDR3 length equals 13 residues. Germline V gene sequence: CDR1 SEHNR, CDR2 FQNEAQ (reference sequence). The CDR3, as DNA: TGTGCCAGCAGCTTAGTAGGTTGGAATGAGCAGTTCTTC. Translation gives CASSLVGWNEQFF.

This CDR3 reads CSVDLALNTEAFF. The CDR3 region has the DNA TGCAGCGTTGATCTCGCCTTGAACACTGAAGCTTTCTTT. V usage is TRBV29-1 and J usage is TRBJ1-1, with D unclear. V lost 3 bases, J lost 0 bases, and 8 bases lay in between. The CDR3 consists of 13 residues. The germline CDR1 and CDR2 sequences are SQVTM and ANQGSEA.

The chain recombines TRBV20-1 with TRBJ2-3; D is unresolved. Germline CDR1 is DFQATT and CDR2 is SNEGSKA (reference sequence). V lost 3 bases and J lost 4, with 8 bases in between. The CDR3 consists of 12 residues. The CDR3 DNA follows: TGCAGTGCTAGGGCCGCGTCAGATACGCAGTATTTT. Translation gives CSARAASDTQYF.